This T cell receptor (beta chain) was sequenced during a study of monozygotic twins with inflammatory bowel disease. Samples each yielded cDNA through eight separate reactions. One entry per CDR3 protein, without DNA, is what TCRdb gives after re-calling the 5' RACE reads. The sample table sets out about 300,000 distinct CDR3 sequences. Study results and caveats: T cell subtypes were not distinguishable in this analysis. The co-twins with IBD showed lower TCRbeta diversity (inverse Simpson) than their healthy siblings. For IBD patients, clonotypes shared with others were fewer than for healthy twins, especially with disease activity.

With respect to this clonotype: As yet, its antigen is unknown.

Germline assignment: CDR1 MDHEN and CDR2 SYDVKM. The CDR3 is 16 amino acids. Sequences were obtained from blood. The receptor's source is a human donor with ulcerative colitis or Crohn's disease, or a healthy co-twin of an affected twin (not recorded which). The J gene is TRBJ1-6, the V gene TRBV28; TCRdb proposes TRBD1, but this gene call is untestable without DNA. CDR3 protein: CASRPPRRGYNSPLHF. The variable domain in full, completed from reference TRBV28 and TRBJ1-6, reads DVKVTQSSRYLVKRTGEKVFLECVQDMDHENMFWYRQDPGLGLRLIYFSYDVKMKEKGDIPEGYSVSREKKERFSLILESASTNQTSMYLCASRPPRRGYNSPLHFGNGTRLTVT.